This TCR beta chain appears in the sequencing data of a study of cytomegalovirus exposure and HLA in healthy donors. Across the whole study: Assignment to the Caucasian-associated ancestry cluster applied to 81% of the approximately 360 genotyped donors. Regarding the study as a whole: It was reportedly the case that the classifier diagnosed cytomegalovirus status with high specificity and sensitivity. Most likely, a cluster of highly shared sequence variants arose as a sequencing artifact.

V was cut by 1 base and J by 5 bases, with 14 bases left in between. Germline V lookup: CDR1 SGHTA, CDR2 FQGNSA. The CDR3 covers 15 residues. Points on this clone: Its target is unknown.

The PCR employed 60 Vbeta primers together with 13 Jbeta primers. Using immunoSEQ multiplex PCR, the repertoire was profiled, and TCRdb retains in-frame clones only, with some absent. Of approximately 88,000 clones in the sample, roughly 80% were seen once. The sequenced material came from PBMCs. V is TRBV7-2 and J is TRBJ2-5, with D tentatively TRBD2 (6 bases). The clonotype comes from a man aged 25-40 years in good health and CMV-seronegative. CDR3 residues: CASSLVGGAGETQYF. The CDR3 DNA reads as TGTGCCAGCAGCTTAGTAGGCGGGGCGGGGGAGACCCAGTACTTC.